This T cell receptor beta chain was documented in a study of molecular identifiers for immune sequencing clone quantification. In TCRdb, the PCR reads were re-called with MiXCR into one record per CDR3 protein. The table has some 650,000 distinct CDR3 sequences, just under 20% seen once; the top ten hold under 0.95%. The ends were cut back, 4 bases at V and 1 base at J, with 10 bases in the middle. CDR1 is SGHAT, CDR2 FQNNGV, per germline. This CDR3 has 14 residues. The table lists this clonotype with many counts. The clonotype originates from a human donor in good health. Some libraries in this study had Jurkat cell RNA spiked in. The chain uses TRBV11-2 and TRBJ2-5; D unclear. Sequencing input: naive CD8+ T cells from blood, with Jurkat cell RNA spiked in. The subset denotes: FACS-sorted CD8+CD4-CCR7+CD45RA+ naive T cells. The CDR3 here is CASSSWASQETQYF. Here the CDR3 DNA reads TGTGCCAGCAGCTCGTGGGCCTCCCAAGAGACCCAGTACTTC.